The 29 T cell receptor beta chains given below trace back to one sample, sequenced in a study of shared clonotypes between healthy human individuals. Only in-frame clones appear in the TCRdb table, and some are missing; sequencing was by immunoSEQ multiplex PCR. The sample includes more than 2,000,000 clones, around 90% of them seen just once. Sequencing was performed on naive CD4+ T cells sorted from blood. Documented subset: CD45RA+ positively selected. The receptors come from a man aged 18-30 years in good health.

The chain joins TRBV15 to TRBJ1-4; tentatively, D is TRBD1 (5 bases). Trimming removed 3 bases from V and 2 bases from J, with 10 bases in between. Germline V gives CDR1 LNHNV, CDR2 YYDKDF (reference sequence). This CDR3 spans 15 amino acids. The CDR3 region is CATSRAGTTNEKLFF. DNA for the CDR3: TGTGCCACCAGCAGGGCAGGGACTACTAATGAAAAACTGTTTTTT.

V usage is TRBV29-1 and J usage is TRBJ1-3; no clear D gene. There are 14 residues in the CDR3. CDR1 SQVTM and CDR2 ANQGSEA come from the germline V gene. Trimming stripped 5 bases from V and 4 bases from J, with 15 bases between. The CDR3 DNA reads TGCAGCGTTCGAGCCGGTTCTGCAGGAAACACCATATATTTT. This encodes CSVRAGSAGNTIYF.

The rearrangement joins TRBV7-2 to TRBJ2-7; D unclear. V was cut by 1 base and J by 0 bases, with 7 bases left in between. CDR3 length equals 14 residues. Germline V gives CDR1 SGHTA, CDR2 FQGNSA. Here the CDR3 reads CASSLVFTSYEQYF. For the CDR3, the DNA is TGTGCCAGCAGCTTAGTTTTCACCTCCTACGAGCAGTACTTC.

The chain employs TRBV10-3 and TRBJ2-7, with 8 positions matching TRBD2. CDR3 size: 17 residues. Germline V gives CDR1 ENHRY, CDR2 SYGVKD. With 4 bases clipped from V and 2 bases from J, the junction kept 13 bases outside the gene matches. DNA for the CDR3: TGTGCCATCAGTGGAAGTTCGGCGGGGGGATCGCCCTACGAGCAGTACTTC. Protein product: CAISGSSAGGSPYEQYF.

The rearrangement joins TRBV6-1 to TRBJ1-3, with D tentatively TRBD1 (6 bases). Germline CDR1 and CDR2: MNHNS and SASEGT. The CDR3 contains 14 residues. V lost 10 bases and J lost 2, with 15 bases in between. CDR3 coding DNA: TGTGCCACCAAGGGGGTGGCGGCTGGAAACACCATATATTTT. Its protein product is CATKGVAAGNTIYF.

The rearrangement joins TRBV6-6 to TRBJ1-2, with TRBD1 matching 7 bases. Germline loops: CDR1 MNHNY, CDR2 SVGAGI (reference sequence). The CDR3 extends over 16 amino acids. After removal of 4 bases from V and 1 base from J, the junction contained 9 bases not matched to a gene. For the CDR3, the DNA is TGTGCCAGCAGTTTTCCCGCGGACAGGATTAACTATGGCTACACCTTC. This codes for CASSFPADRINYGYTF.

The chain joins TRBV27 to TRBJ1-1; no firm D call. CDR3 length: 16 amino acids. V gave up 4 bases and J gave up 1 base, with 16 bases separating them. Germline V CDR1 and CDR2: MNHEY, SMNVEV (reference sequence). CDR3 residues: CASSSPLKDKNTEAFF. The CDR3 DNA is TGTGCCAGCAGTTCTCCACTGAAAGACAAGAACACTGAAGCTTTCTTT.

This chain uses TRBV2 with TRBJ1-2; TRBD1 is a possible D gene (5 bases). V lost 7 bases and J 8 bases, leaving 14 bases between the germline ends. Germline V lookup: CDR1 SNHLY, CDR2 FYNNEI. The CDR3 contains 12 residues. The CDR3 loop reads CASKRDVGGYTF. DNA of the CDR3: TGTGCCAGCAAGCGGGACGTCGGCGGCTACACCTTC.

Worth noting for this clone: The same CDR3 can be traced to other DNA sequences in this sample. The chain couples TRBV11-2 to TRBJ2-7; D is unclear. This CDR3 is 13 amino acids long. Trimming stripped 4 bases from V and 0 bases from J, with 7 bases between. Germline V gene lookup returns CDR1 SGHAT and CDR2 FQNNGV. The CDR3 bases are TGTGCCAGCAGCTCTCCCGCCTCCTACGAGCAGTACTTC. Its protein is CASSSPASYEQYF.

This chain joins TRBV7-2 and TRBJ2-3; D is ambiguous. CDR1 and CDR2 from the germline V gene are SGHTA and FQGNSA. The CDR3 has 15 amino acids. The V gene lost 2 bases and the J gene lost 2 bases, with 11 bases spanning the gap. The CDR3 reads CASSLQRGPTDTQYF. The CDR3 DNA follows: TGTGCCAGCAGCTTACAAAGAGGACCCACAGATACGCAGTATTTT.

This chain's CDR3 is CASSPLAGERYTGELFF. CDR3 DNA: TGTGCCAGCAGCCCGCTGGCGGGAGAACGGTACACCGGGGAGCTGTTTTTT. J is TRBJ2-2 and V is TRBV5-4, with 7 bases aligning to TRBD2. Germline CDR1 SGHNT, CDR2 YYREEE (reference sequence). Unmatched junction bases numbered 12, after V lost 4 bases and J lost 3 bases. The CDR3 has 17 amino acids.

This clone was observed once. This chain joins TRBV7-9 and TRBJ1-2, with 7 bases identical to TRBD1. The trim removed 5 bases at V and 5 bases at J, leaving 14 bases unmatched. The CDR3 has 16 residues. CDR1 and CDR2 from the germline V gene are SEHNR and FQNEAQ (reference sequence). DNA of the CDR3: TGTGCCAGCAGCCACCCGACAGGGACGGAGAAATATGGCTACACCTTC. This gives the protein CASSHPTGTEKYGYTF.

The rearrangement joins TRBV14 to TRBJ1-3; TRBD1 agrees at 7 bases. With V trimmed by 3 bases and J by 0 bases, 2 bases remained unmatched. Per the germline V gene, CDR1 is SGHDN and CDR2 is FVKESK. The CDR3 has 15 residues. The CDR3, as DNA: TGTGCCAGCAGCCAGACAGGGAACTCTGGAAACACCATATATTTT. Amino acids: CASSQTGNSGNTIYF.

The rearrangement joins TRBV28 to TRBJ1-5; 7 bases match TRBD1. Germline CDR1 MDHEN, CDR2 SYDVKM. J lost 2 bases, V lost 5 bases, and 9 bases had no gene match. The CDR3 has 16 residues. The CDR3 sequence: CASSPRTGGGNQPQHF. The CDR3 nucleotides are TGTGCCAGCAGTCCGAGGACAGGAGGGGGCAATCAGCCCCAGCATTTT. The full variable domain, completed using reference TRBV28 and TRBJ1-5, is DVKVTQSSRYLVKRTGEKVFLECVQDMDHENMFWYRQDPGLGLRLIYFSYDVKMKEKGDIPEGYSVSREKKERFSLILESASTNQTSMYLCASSPRTGGGNQPQHFGDGTRLSIL.

The J gene is TRBJ1-4, the V gene TRBV11-2; D ambiguous. The CDR3 contains 14 residues. Germline CDR1 SGHAT, CDR2 FQNNGV. V gave up 2 bases and J gave up 7 bases, with 11 bases separating them. CDR3 in DNA: TGTGCCAGCAGCTTACAGTTGGAGGGTGAAAAACTGTTTTTT. It translates to CASSLQLEGEKLFF.

The chain joins TRBV11-2 to TRBJ2-2, with D perhaps TRBD2 (5 bases). The length of the CDR3 is 14 residues. With 3 bases removed from V and 3 bases from J, the gap between germline ends came to 8 bases. The V gene's germline CDR1 is SGHAT and CDR2 FQNNGV. The CDR3 loop reads CASSFSGYTGELFF. Here the CDR3 DNA reads TGTGCCAGCAGCTTCAGCGGCTACACCGGGGAGCTGTTTTTT. Filled out from reference TRBV11-2 and TRBJ2-2, the complete variable domain reads EAGVAQSPRYKIIEKRQSVAFWCNPISGHATLYWYQQILGQGPKLLIQFQNNGVVDDSQLPKDRFSAERLKGVDSTLKIQPAKLEDSAVYLCASSFSGYTGELFFGEGSRLTVL.

This clone was counted once. This rearrangement joins TRBV5-4 to TRBJ2-5; tentative D call: TRBD1 (7 bases). V was cut by 4 bases and J by 1 base, with 14 bases left in between. CDR3 size: 15 residues. Germline loops: CDR1 SGHNT, CDR2 YYREEE (reference sequence). As DNA, the CDR3 is TGTGCCAGCAGCGATCAGCAGGGGGGCCAAGAGACCCAGTACTTC. Translating it yields CASSDQQGGQETQYF.

The chain has TRBV23-1 and TRBJ2-6; D remains ambiguous. TRBV23-1 is an ORF, with its function uncertain. V dropped 0 bases and J dropped 0 bases, with 9 bases sitting between them. The CDR3 runs to 17 residues. The CDR3 sequence: CASSQSRLSSGANVLTF. CDR3 in DNA: TGCGCCAGCAGTCAATCGAGGCTGAGCTCTGGGGCCAACGTCCTGACTTTC.

This clone was picked up one time. V is TRBV9 and J is TRBJ1-2, with a possible D match to TRBD1 (5 bases). The ends were cut back, 3 bases at V and 0 bases at J, with 9 bases in the middle. This CDR3 contains 14 residues. Germline values: CDR1 SGDLS, CDR2 YYNGEE. The CDR3 loop is CASSGDRANYGYTF. CDR3 coding DNA: TGTGCCAGCAGCGGAGACAGAGCTAACTATGGCTACACCTTC.

This CDR3 is CASSYETSYGYTF. The CDR3 DNA is TGTGCCAGCAGCTATGAGACCTCCTATGGCTACACCTTC. The gene calls are TRBV7-9 and TRBJ1-2; D not resolved. V dropped 4 bases and J dropped 4 bases, with 10 bases sitting between them. The CDR3 is made up of 13 amino acids. The germline V gene encodes CDR1 SEHNR and CDR2 FQNEAQ (reference sequence).

Note on this clone: At the DNA level, this CDR3 is encoded by other sequences in the same sample as well. The chain recombines TRBV11-2 with TRBJ2-2; D gene unclear. CDR1 SGHAT and CDR2 FQNNGV come from the germline V gene. The CDR3 sequence is 12 residues long. Trimming shortened V by 2 bases and J by 4 bases, and 2 bases separated the two germline ends. CDR3 in amino acids: CASSLSTGELFF. DNA of the CDR3: TGTGCCAGCAGCTTAAGCACCGGGGAGCTGTTTTTT.

The chain's CDR3 is CASSPDRVYSNQPQHF. CDR3 DNA: TGTGCCAGCTCACCTGACAGGGTATACAGCAATCAGCCCCAGCATTTT. The rearrangement links TRBV27 to TRBJ1-5, with 7 bases lining up with TRBD1. V lost 8 bases and J lost 1; bases outside the gene matches: 11. Germline assignment: CDR1 MNHEY and CDR2 SMNVEV (reference sequence). The CDR3 covers 16 residues.

The J gene is TRBJ1-5, the V gene TRBV2; maybe TRBD1 (5 bases). The CDR3 is made up of 14 amino acids. Looked up from germline, CDR1 is SNHLY and CDR2 is FYNNEI. Trimming took off 4 bases at V and 5 bases at J, with 12 bases between the two ends. DNA of the CDR3: TGTGCCAGCAGTGCAAGTGGGGGTGATCAGCCCCAGCATTTT. Its translation: CASSASGGDQPQHF.

As for this clone: The sample has other DNA sequences that encode this CDR3 too. The chain couples TRBV4-1 to TRBJ2-7, with TRBD1 matching 9 bases. CDR3 length: 14 residues. V was pared by 0 bases and J by 4 bases, with 1 base of the junction left unmatched. Per the germline V gene, CDR1 is MGHRA and CDR2 is YSYEKL. The CDR3 is CASSQEQGAYEQYF. As DNA, the CDR3 is TGCGCCAGCAGCCAAGAACAGGGGGCATACGAGCAGTACTTC.

This clone came up once. The DNA of the CDR3 is TGCAGCGTGGGTGGGGATTTCACTGGAAACACCATATATTTT. Translating gives CSVGGDFTGNTIYF. The chain is built from TRBV29-1 and TRBJ1-3; D gene uncertain. Germline V CDR1 and CDR2: SQVTM, ANQGSEA. Trimming took 6 bases from V and 2 from J, leaving 14 bases between them. This CDR3 region has 14 residues.

V is TRBV5-8 and J is TRBJ2-7, with 13 bases aligning to TRBD2. V lost 5 bases to trimming and J lost 4 bases; unmatched junction nucleotides: 6. CDR1 and CDR2 (germline): SGHTS, YDEGEE. This CDR3 contains 15 residues. CDR3 in amino acids: CASRLTSGRIYEQYF. The DNA for the CDR3 is TGTGCCAGCAGATTGACTAGCGGGAGGATTTACGAGCAGTACTTC.

As to this clone: Other DNA sequences from this sample encode an identical CDR3 as well. The chain uses TRBV5-1 and TRBJ1-2; TRBD1 is a possible D gene (6 bases). The V and J ends lost 0 bases and 3 bases respectively, with 9 bases between them. This CDR3 spans 14 amino acids. From germline, CDR1 is SGHRS and CDR2 YFSETQ. The CDR3 sequence: CASSLVPGDYGYTF. Written as DNA, the CDR3 is TGCGCCAGCAGCTTGGTTCCAGGGGACTATGGCTACACCTTC.

The chain is built from TRBV6-1 and TRBJ2-1, with 8 bases aligning to TRBD2. The CDR3 sequence is 13 residues long. V lost 10 bases to trimming and J lost 4 bases; unmatched junction nucleotides: 6. The germline V gene encodes CDR1 MNHNS and CDR2 SASEGT. The CDR3 bases are TGTGCCACCGACCGGGAGGGGTACAATGAGCAGTTCTTC. Its protein product is CATDREGYNEQFF.

The chain joins TRBV9 to TRBJ1-5, with D unclear. The germline V gene encodes CDR1 SGDLS and CDR2 YYNGEE. This CDR3 has 14 residues. V lost 3 bases and J lost 9, with 16 bases in between. Here the CDR3 DNA reads TGTGCCAGCAGCGCTGAAACGGCACTGGGGCCCCAGCATTTT. Translated: CASSAETALGPQHF.